These T cell receptor beta chains were read from a single sample in a study of T cell responses to AZD1222 COVID-19 vaccine. Repertoires were generated with immunoSEQ multiplex PCR, while TCRdb's copy carries only in-frame clones and drops some. Of about 260,000 clones in the sample, roughly 93% were seen once. This specimen was peripheral blood, taken on day 0 of AZD1222 vaccination. These receptors all come from an adult in good health. Each CDR3 is given with its conserved first and last residue. The D gene is left open where the match is weak. Not all rows give a size; the values are once, few, many and, for expanded clones, a class.

d_call j_call clone_size v_call cdr3_nt cdr3_aa
. TRBJ1-6 . TRBV5-1 TGCGCCAGCAGCCTGAAAGCGATGGAGAATTATAGGACCGGCTCCTATAATTCACCCCTCCACTTT CASSLKAMENYRTGSYNSPLHF
. TRBJ1-2 . TRBV5-1 TGCGCCAGCAGCTTGTTGGGGAACGGCTACACCTTC CASSLLGNGYTF
TRBD1 TRBJ1-2 . TRBV28 TGTGCCAGCAAATACTTCCTCAACCTAGACAGGGAGGGTGGCTACACCTTC CASKYFLNLDREGGYTF
. TRBJ2-3 . TRBV14 TGTGCCAGCAGCCAGGACTCACCTCGAGATACGCAGTATTTT CASSQDSPRDTQYF
. TRBJ2-1 . TRBV3-1/TRBV3-2 TGTGCCAGCAGCCATCCTCCCTACAATGAGCAGTTCTTC CASSHPPYNEQFF
TRBD1 TRBJ1-6 . TRBV5-5 TGTGCCAGCAGCTTGACAGGGGACAATTCACCCCTCCACTTT CASSLTGDNSPLHF
. TRBJ1-4 . TRBV7-2 TGTGCCAGCAGCTTGTCTGGAAAGAATGAAAAACTGTTTTTT CASSLSGKNEKLFF
. TRBJ1-4 . TRBV29-1 TGCAGCGTTTCACAGGGTTCTAATGAAAAACTGTTTTTT CSVSQGSNEKLFF
. TRBJ2-5 . TRBV5-8 TGTGCCAGCAGCTTGGGGGGGACCCGCCAAGAGACCCAGTACTTC CASSLGGTRQETQYF
TRBD1 TRBJ1-1 . TRBV19 TGTGCCAGTACCCGACAGGGGATAATGAACACTGAAGCTTTCTTT CASTRQGIMNTEAFF
. TRBJ2-7 few TRBV29-1 TGCAGCGTTGAATGGCAGGATTACGAGCAGTACTTC CSVEWQDYEQYF
TRBD1 TRBJ1-1 . TRBV7-3 TGTGCCAGCAGCAGATCACAGGGGGGCGAAGCTTTCTTT CASSRSQGGEAFF
. TRBJ1-1 . TRBV5-1 TGCGCCAGCAGGCCAGGGATGAACACTGAAGCTTTCTTT CASRPGMNTEAFF
TRBD2 TRBJ2-3 . TRBV4-1 TGCGCCAGCAGCCAAGATCAAGGACTAGGAGTCGGAGATACGCAGTATTTT CASSQDQGLGVGDTQYF
. TRBJ2-7 . TRBV18 TGTGCCAGCTCACCAGGATCGGCGGGCGAGCAGTACTTC CASSPGSAGEQYF
. TRBJ2-7 . TRBV11-2 TGTGCCAGCAGCTTAGTGAGACCGAATGAGCAGTACTTC CASSLVRPNEQYF
. TRBJ1-2 . TRBV7-9 TGTGCCAGCAGCTCAGGGACGGGGAAGGCCCCTAACTATGGCTACACCTTC CASSSGTGKAPNYGYTF
. TRBJ2-6 . TRBV18 TGTGCCAGCTCACCAAGTCCGGGATCAGAAAAAACTGGGGCCAACGTCCTGACTTTC CASSPSPGSEKTGANVLTF
. TRBJ1-2 . TRBV19 TGTGCCAGTAGTCCGACGTATCTTCCGGGTTTCTCTAACTATGGCTACACCTTC CASSPTYLPGFSNYGYTF
. TRBJ1-1 . TRBV19 TGTGCCAGTAGTATTGGAGGGCGCCGCACTGAAGCTTTCTTT CASSIGGRRTEAFF
. TRBJ2-1 . TRBV29-1 TGCAGCGTTGGTTACAATGAGCAGTTCTTC CSVGYNEQFF
TRBD1 TRBJ1-2 few TRBV29-1 TGCAGCGTCGCTGGACAGGGTGTCTCGACTGGCTACACCTTC CSVAGQGVSTGYTF